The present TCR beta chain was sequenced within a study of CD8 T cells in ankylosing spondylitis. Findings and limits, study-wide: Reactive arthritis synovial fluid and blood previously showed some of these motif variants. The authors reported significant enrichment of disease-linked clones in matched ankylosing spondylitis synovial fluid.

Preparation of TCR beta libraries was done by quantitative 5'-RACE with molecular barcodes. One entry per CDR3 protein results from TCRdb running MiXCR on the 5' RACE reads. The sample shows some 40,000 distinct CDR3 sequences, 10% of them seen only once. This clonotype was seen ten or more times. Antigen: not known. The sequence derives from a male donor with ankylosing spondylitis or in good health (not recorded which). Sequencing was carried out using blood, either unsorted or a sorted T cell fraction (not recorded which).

The CDR3 DNA reads TGTGCCAGCAGTTTAAGAACGGGAACGCAGTATTTT. Encoded protein: CASSLRTGTQYF. V usage is TRBV27 and J usage is TRBJ2-3, with D perhaps matching TRBD2 (5 bases). CDR3 length: 12 residues. Trimming shortened V by 2 bases and J by 9 bases, and 9 bases separated the two germline ends. From germline, CDR1 is MNHEY and CDR2 SMNVEV (reference sequence).